Listed below are T cell receptor beta chains from one sample, sequenced in a study of T cell responses to AZD1222 COVID-19 vaccine. Clones were read by immunoSEQ multiplex PCR, and TCRdb kept only the in-frame ones, dropping some. The sample carries about 110,000 clones, roughly 88% recorded once. The source was peripheral blood, collected 28 days after the second AZD1222 dose. These receptors all stem from an adult who received the AZD1222 COVID-19 vaccine. Each CDR3 is given with its conserved first and last residue. A D gene is named only where the DNA matches it firmly. A row's size may be missing; if present it is once, few, many or a size class.

cdr3_length clone_size j_call d_call v_call cdr3_nt cdr3_aa
17 . TRBJ1-6 TRBD1 TRBV13 TGTGCCAGCAGCTTAGTTCAGGGGGCTTCCTATAATTCACCCCTCCACTTT CASSLVQGASYNSPLHF
14 . TRBJ1-2 . TRBV6-4 TGTGCCAGCAGTGACTCTCCAGGAAGTTTTGGCTACACCTTC CASSDSPGSFGYTF
14 . TRBJ2-7 TRBD1 TRBV7-9 TGTGCCAGCAGCCGCCGGGACAGGCTATACGAGCAGTACTTC CASSRRDRLYEQYF
14 . TRBJ2-1 . TRBV6-5 TGTGCCACCCGGCCACGGGGGTTATACAATGAGCAGTTCTTC CATRPRGLYNEQFF
15 . TRBJ1-5 TRBD1 TRBV19 TGTGCCAGTAGTGCGGGACAGGGCGGGAGGCAGCCCCAGCATTTT CASSAGQGGRQPQHF
14 . TRBJ1-5 . TRBV19 TGTGCCAGTCAAGGGCTTAATAGCAATCAGCCCCAGCATTTT CASQGLNSNQPQHF
13 once TRBJ1-6 TRBD1 TRBV20-1 TGCAGTGCTAGTGGACAGGGTAATTCACCCCTCCACTTT CSASGQGNSPLHF
16 . TRBJ2-7 TRBD2 TRBV4-1 TGCGCCAGCAGCCATCCCGGAGCGGGGGATGGTTACGAGCAGTACTTC CASSHPGAGDGYEQYF
15 . TRBJ1-1 . TRBV6-6 TGTGCCAGCAGTTACGCCTCCGGGTGGGACACTGAAGCTTTCTTT CASSYASGWDTEAFF
15 . TRBJ2-5 . TRBV7-9 TGTGCCAGCAGCCCAATGTCCAGCCCGCAAGAGACCCAGTACTTC CASSPMSSPQETQYF
16 once TRBJ2-3 . TRBV5-4 TGTGCCAGCAGCTTGTCAGGGTCCGGGGGCACAGATACGCAGTATTTT CASSLSGSGGTDTQYF
13 . TRBJ2-1 . TRBV19 TGTGCCAGTAGCATTTTCGGGAATCATGAGCAGTTCTTC CASSIFGNHEQFF
16 . TRBJ2-5 TRBD2 TRBV2 TGTGCCAGCAGTGAAGCGAACGGGGGGGCCGGAGAGACCCAGTACTTC CASSEANGGAGETQYF
16 . TRBJ1-6 TRBD1 TRBV6-2/TRBV6-3 TGTGCCAGCAGTCAAGGGACAGGGTCGTTGAATTCACCCCTCCACTTT CASSQGTGSLNSPLHF
13 . TRBJ2-2 . TRBV5-5 TGTGCCAGCAGCTGGGAGAACACCGGGGAGCTGTTTTTT CASSWENTGELFF
14 . TRBJ2-1 TRBD1 TRBV7-9 TGTGCCAGCAGCGGGGGACAGGGTGGGGATGAGCAGTTCTTC CASSGGQGGDEQFF